This T cell receptor beta chain was retrieved from a study of tumor-infiltrating lymphocytes in primary liver carcinoma. Extraction of RNA together with DNA used about 18-31 mg of unsorted bulk tissue. Among the patients, all had chronic HBV infection and none had been treated. Each sampled tumor had five separate regions taken from it. Germline lookup yields CDR1 MNHEY and CDR2 SVGAGI. V lost 10 bases, J lost 5 bases, and 8 bases stayed unmatched. This CDR3 contains 13 residues. Study findings and constraints: The 250 largest clones made up significantly more of tumor than blood repertoires (p = 0.039). Overlap between tumor regions exceeded overlap of tumor with adjacent tissue or blood.

From approximately 450 ng total RNA, TCR beta cDNA was generated with a primer in the constant region. Nested multiplex PCR, run for three rounds with slightly modified ARM-PCR, yielded TCR beta libraries. Investigators reported that the first two PCR rounds, at roughly 11 cycles each, used TRBV1-TRBV30 forward primers with a C-beta reverse primer. One entry per CDR3 protein, called by TCRdb with MiXCR from the multiplex PCR reads. The data show under 200,000 distinct CDR3 sequences, 85% seen once. With regard to this clonotype: Its antigen is not identified.

This sequence originates from a man in his forties with primary liver carcinoma and hepatitis B virus infection. The V call is TRBV6-5, the J call TRBJ2-5; 9 bases line up with TRBD1. Sequenced sample: tumor tissue from primary liver carcinoma. CDR3 in DNA: TGTGCCACCAGCATAGGACAGGGGGAGACCCAGTACTTC. It codes for CATSIGQGETQYF.